The rows below give T cell receptor beta chains drawn from one sample of a study of blood T cell repertoires in COVID-19. The method was immunoSEQ multiplex PCR; TCRdb's version includes in-frame clones alone and lacks a portion of them. The profile shows tens of thousands of clones, approximately 89% of them singletons. The material sequenced was peripheral blood. These receptor sequences come from a woman of 80 years or more with acute or convalescent COVID-19. Both conserved end residues are part of each CDR3. The order of the fields is clone size, V gene, J gene, D gene, CDR3 protein, CDR3 DNA. D genes are given only for firm matches. Rows may omit the clone size; those that give it use once, few, many or a size class.

size: NA
V: TRBV2
J: TRBJ2-2
D: TRBD2
CDR3: CASSELLAGTGELFF
DNA: TGTGCCAGCAGTGAATTACTAGCGGGCACCGGGGAGCTGTTTTTT

size: few
V: TRBV7-6
J: TRBJ2-1
D: TRBD2
CDR3: CASRESGVSYNEQFF
DNA: TGTGCCAGCAGGGAAAGCGGGGTTTCCTACAATGAGCAGTTCTTC

size: once
V: TRBV5-1
J: TRBJ2-1
D: TRBD1
CDR3: CASSLNTGGQRPNEQFF
DNA: TGCGCCAGCAGCTTGAATACAGGGGGTCAACGGCCCAATGAGCAGTTCTTC

size: NA
V: TRBV19
J: TRBJ2-1
D: NA
CDR3: CASSVQGYEQFF
DNA: TGTGCCAGTAGTGTACAGGGCTATGAGCAGTTCTTC

size: NA
V: TRBV21-1
J: TRBJ2-7
D: NA
CDR3: CASSKFSGSSGGTVVSVEQYF
DNA: TGTGCCAGCAGCAAATTCAGTGGGTCAAGCGGGGGGACTGTGGTTTCTGTCGAGCAGTACTTC

size: NA
V: TRBV15
J: TRBJ2-5
D: TRBD1
CDR3: CATSGQGGETQYF
DNA: TGTGCCACCAGCGGACAGGGAGGAGAGACCCAGTACTTC

size: NA
V: TRBV3-1/TRBV3-2
J: TRBJ1-3
D: NA
CDR3: CASSQDWQGGNTIYF
DNA: TGTGCCAGCAGCCAAGACTGGCAGGGAGGAAACACCATATATTTT

size: NA
V: TRBV6-5
J: TRBJ1-1
D: TRBD1
CDR3: CASRTPGQGTEAFF
DNA: TGTGCCAGCAGGACACCGGGACAGGGCACTGAAGCTTTCTTT

size: NA
V: TRBV4-1
J: TRBJ2-3
D: TRBD2
CDR3: CASSMTSRRADTQYF
DNA: TGCGCCAGCAGCATGACTAGCAGGAGGGCAGATACGCAGTATTTT

size: NA
V: TRBV2
J: TRBJ1-6
D: TRBD1
CDR3: CASRATGGSYNSPLHF
DNA: TGTGCCAGCAGGGCCACAGGGGGTTCCTATAATTCACCCCTCCACTTT

size: NA
V: TRBV5-1
J: TRBJ1-1
D: NA
CDR3: CASSSTGNTEAFF
DNA: TGCGCCAGCAGCTCGACAGGGAACACTGAAGCTTTCTTT

size: NA
V: TRBV19
J: TRBJ1-1
D: NA
CDR3: CASSIGLTNTEAFF
DNA: TGTGCCAGTAGTATTGGGCTCACGAACACTGAAGCTTTCTTT

size: NA
V: TRBV2
J: TRBJ2-3
D: TRBD1
CDR3: CASSRAGGRTDTQYF
DNA: TGTGCCAGCAGTCGGGCAGGGGGCCGCACAGATACGCAGTATTTT

size: once
V: TRBV29-1
J: TRBJ1-4
D: TRBD1
CDR3: CSASGGPNEKLFF
DNA: TGCAGCGCGTCAGGGGGTCCTAATGAAAAACTGTTTTTT

size: NA
V: TRBV2
J: TRBJ2-5
D: TRBD2
CDR3: CASGDGGISGETQYF
DNA: TGTGCCAGCGGAGACGGGGGGATTTCGGGAGAGACCCAGTACTTC

size: NA
V: TRBV5-1
J: TRBJ1-1
D: NA
CDR3: CASSRSGWDVNTEAFF
DNA: TGCGCCAGCAGCAGGAGCGGGTGGGACGTGAACACTGAAGCTTTCTTT

size: NA
V: TRBV12-3/TRBV12-4
J: TRBJ1-5
D: TRBD1
CDR3: CASSGDRVGPQHF
DNA: TGTGCCAGCAGTGGGGACAGGGTCGGGCCCCAGCATTTT